The 24 T cell receptor beta chains presented below share a single source sample, sequenced in a study of vaccination and CD4 T cells after COVID-19. TCRdb re-derived calls from the PCR reads in MiXCR, one entry per CDR3 protein. The repertoire includes roughly 16,000 distinct CDR3 sequences, roughly two thirds of them detected once, and around 1.1% sits in the top ten. The sequenced sample was CD4+ T cells from blood, obtained after SARS-CoV-2 vaccination. The source is a human donor who had recovered from COVID-19.

This chain links TRBV5-4 with TRBJ1-2, with TRBD1 matching over 7 bases. After removal of 0 bases from V and 4 bases from J, the junction contained 6 bases not matched to a gene. Germline V gene data show CDR1 as SGHNT and CDR2 as YYREEE (reference sequence). This CDR3 is 15 amino acids long. The CDR3 coding sequence is TGTGCCAGCAGCTTGGACAGGGGAGGCGGCTATGGCTACACCTTC. Translation gives CASSLDRGGGYGYTF.

The chain combines TRBV14 with TRBJ1-3, with D possibly TRBD1 on 5 matching bases. The CDR3 runs 15 residues. Trimming cost V 2 bases and J 4 bases, with 12 bases left between them. Germline V gene lookup returns CDR1 SGHDN and CDR2 FVKESK. The CDR3 coding sequence is TGTGCCAGCAGCCAATTTGGGGGTTCGGGAAACACCATATATTTT. Encoded protein: CASSQFGGSGNTIYF.

The gene calls are TRBV12-3 or TRBV12-4 and TRBJ1-6, with 9 positions matching TRBD1. The CDR3 has 16 amino acids. Trimming removed 6 bases from V and 7 bases from J; junction bases left unmatched: 10. CDR3 sequence reads: CASRKGTGLSNSPLHF. As DNA, the CDR3 is TGTGCCAGCAGGAAAGGGACAGGGCTTTCCAATTCACCCCTCCACTTT.

This rearrangement joins TRBV2 to TRBJ2-3; 10 nucleotides line up with TRBD2. This CDR3 has 14 residues. Germline-derived CDR1 and CDR2 are SNHLY and FYNNEI. In nucleotides, the CDR3 is TGTGTCAGTAAACTAGCGGGAAGCACAGATACGCAGTATTTT. It is translated as CVSKLAGSTDTQYF. The full variable domain, with the rest looked up from reference TRBV2 and TRBJ2-3, is EPEVTQTPSHQVTQMGQEVILRCVPISNHLYFYWYRQILGQKVEFLVSFYNNEISEKSEIFDDQFSVERPDGSNFTLKIRSTKLEDSAMYFCVSKLAGSTDTQYFGPGTRLTVL.

The DNA of the CDR3 is TGTGCCACCACACGCGGTGGGCTAACCTACACCTTC. It is translated as CATTRGGLTYTF. The chain combines TRBV10-3 with TRBJ1-2; D gene uncertain. CDR3 length equals 12 residues. CDR1 and CDR2 (germline): ENHRY, SYGVKD. The V end was cut by 10 bases, the J end by 10 bases, with 19 bases between.

This chain links TRBV28 with TRBJ1-6; D unclear. V was pared by 6 bases and J by 7 bases, with 13 bases between. There are 14 residues in the CDR3. Germline V gene lookup returns CDR1 MDHEN and CDR2 SYDVKM. CDR3 residues: CASSTDGVNSPLHF. CDR3 nucleotides: TGTGCCAGCAGCACGGACGGCGTGAATTCACCCCTCCACTTT. The variable domain in full, completed from reference TRBV28 and TRBJ1-6, reads DVKVTQSSRYLVKRTGEKVFLECVQDMDHENMFWYRQDPGLGLRLIYFSYDVKMKEKGDIPEGYSVSREKKERFSLILESASTNQTSMYLCASSTDGVNSPLHFGNGTRLTVT.

The V call is TRBV20-1, the J call TRBJ1-1, with D perhaps matching TRBD1 (6 bases). Germline CDR1 DFQATT, CDR2 SNEGSKA (reference sequence). Between the trimmed V and J ends, which lost 6 bases and 2 bases, there was a span of 19 bases. CDR3 length equals 15 residues. CDR3 bases: TGCAGTGCGTCCGGGACACCTCATGGTAACACTGAAGCTTTCTTT. It yields the protein CSASGTPHGNTEAFF.

This clonotype was observed a handful of times. The chain employs TRBV20-1 and TRBJ2-2, with 7 positions matching TRBD1. Germline CDR1 and CDR2: DFQATT and SNEGSKA (reference sequence). Trimming at V came to 0 bases and at J to 2 bases, leaving 6 bases not matched to a gene. The CDR3 runs to 16 residues. In DNA, the CDR3 is TGCAGTGCTAGAGATCAAGGACAGGTTAACACCGGGGAGCTGTTTTTT. Amino acids: CSARDQGQVNTGELFF.

The V and J genes are TRBV7-2 and TRBJ1-2; no reliable D call. The V gene's germline CDR1 is SGHTA and CDR2 FQGNSA. This CDR3 comprises 16 residues. Trimming removed 5 bases at V and 5 bases at J, with 21 bases between. Here the CDR3 reads CASSPLGLGLRYGYTF. DNA for the CDR3: TGTGCCAGCAGCCCGTTGGGCTTGGGGTTAAGATATGGCTACACCTTC.

This chain links TRBV5-4 with TRBJ1-2, with TRBD1 identical over 7 bases. The CDR3 consists of 14 residues. V shed 4 bases, J shed 4 bases, and the junction held 7 bases outside the gene matches. Germline V gives CDR1 SGHNT, CDR2 YYREEE (reference sequence). The DNA of the CDR3 is TGTGCCAGCAGCACTCAGGGACAGCCCTATGGCTACACCTTC. Translated: CASSTQGQPYGYTF. The complete variable domain, with remaining parts taken from reference TRBV5-4 and TRBJ1-2, reads ETGVTQSPTHLIKTRGQQVTLRCSSQSGHNTVSWYQQALGQGPQFIFQYYREEENGRGNFPPRFSGLQFPNYSSELNVNALELDDSALYLCASSTQGQPYGYTFGSGTRLTVV.

This clonotype was seen only a few times. The chain employs TRBV2 and TRBJ1-1; the D is unclear. Germline CDR1 is SNHLY and CDR2 is FYNNEI. The V end lost 7 bases, the J end lost 3 bases, and 12 bases lay between the germline ends. CDR3 length: 13 amino acids. CDR3 in DNA: TGTGCCAGCACAATTTGGGATTACACTGAAGCTTTCTTT. Translation: CASTIWDYTEAFF.

The V gene is TRBV15, the J gene TRBJ1-6, with 8 bases fitting TRBD1. Unmatched junction bases numbered 2, after V lost 3 bases and J lost 7 bases. Germline V gene lookup returns CDR1 LNHNV and CDR2 YYDKDF (reference sequence). This CDR3 comprises 14 residues. CDR3 protein: CATSRTGVNSPLHF. CDR3 nucleotides: TGTGCCACCAGCAGGACAGGGGTAAATTCACCCCTCCACTTT. The full variable domain, its missing parts supplied by reference TRBV15 and TRBJ1-6, is DAMVIQNPRYQVTQFGKPVTLSCSQTLNHNVMYWYQQKSSQAPKLLFHYYDKDFNNEADTPDNFQSRRPNTSFCFLDIRSPGLGDTAMYLCATSRTGVNSPLHFGNGTRLTVT.

This clonotype has just a few counts. The chain couples TRBV20-1 to TRBJ2-2; 7 bases fit TRBD1. J gave up 6 bases and V 6 bases, and 10 bases lay outside the gene matches. Germline V gene data show CDR1 as DFQATT and CDR2 as SNEGSKA (reference sequence). CDR3 size: 14 residues. The CDR3 nucleotides read TGCAGTGCCGACAGGGATCCGACCTCCGGGGAGCTGTTTTTT. It encodes CSADRDPTSGELFF.

The chain employs TRBV6-5 and TRBJ2-2; 8 nucleotides align to TRBD2. Trimming took 4 bases from V and 3 from J; bases not matched to a gene: 16. Germline V gene data show CDR1 as MNHEY and CDR2 as SVGAGI. The CDR3 loop spans 19 amino acids. The CDR3 loop is CASSWRIRISGAYTGELFF. CDR3 nucleotide sequence: TGTGCCAGCAGTTGGCGAATACGGATTAGCGGGGCTTACACCGGGGAGCTGTTTTTT.

This chain uses TRBV20-1 with TRBJ2-7; 7 positions agree with TRBD2. V shed 3 bases and J 6 bases; nucleotides not matched to a gene: 2. CDR1 and CDR2 (germline): DFQATT, SNEGSKA (reference sequence). The CDR3 length is 11 residues. CDR3 nucleotides: TGCAGTGCTAGCCGGACTAGCGAGCAGTACTTC. Amino acids: CSASRTSEQYF.

The V and J genes are TRBV28 and TRBJ1-2; D might be TRBD1 (6 bases). Germline lookup yields CDR1 MDHEN and CDR2 SYDVKM. The length of the CDR3 is 15 residues. The V and J ends lost 4 bases and 4 bases respectively, with 16 bases between them. The CDR3 is CASSSTRGLLYGYTF. For the CDR3, the DNA is TGTGCCAGCAGTTCAACGCGGGGGCTCCTCTATGGCTACACCTTC.

The gene calls are TRBV20-1 and TRBJ1-1; TRBD1 might be the D (6 bases). Per germline, CDR1 DFQATT and CDR2 SNEGSKA (reference sequence). V was clipped by 6 bases and J by 4 bases, with 18 bases between them. The CDR3 has 14 amino acids. The CDR3 nucleotides read TGCAGTGCCGTATCCCCACAGGGTATCACTGAAGCTTTCTTT. Translated: CSAVSPQGITEAFF.

This sequence joins TRBV6-1 and TRBJ2-5; 12 bases map to TRBD2. Germline CDR1 reads MNHNS; CDR2 reads SASEGT. V lost 7 bases and J lost 1; bases outside the gene matches: 7. The CDR3 extends over 16 amino acids. CDR3 nucleotides: TGTGCCAGCACTAGACTAGCGGGAGTTCCCCAAGAGACCCAGTACTTC. This codes for CASTRLAGVPQETQYF.

The table lists this clonotype with a few counts. The J gene is TRBJ1-2, the V gene TRBV6-2 or TRBV6-3, with no clear D. The CDR3 extends over 12 amino acids. Germline-derived CDR1 and CDR2 are MNHEY and SVGEGT. V shed 5 bases and J shed 4 bases, with 8 bases lying between them. The CDR3 loop reads CASSLLGYGYTF. In DNA, the CDR3 is TGTGCCAGCAGTCTTTTAGGCTATGGCTACACCTTC.

This rearrangement joins TRBV7-6 to TRBJ1-2, with D tentatively TRBD1 (5 bases). Germline loops: CDR1 SGHVS, CDR2 FNYEAQ. V dropped 5 bases and J dropped 3 bases, with 7 bases sitting between them. The length of the CDR3 is 12 residues. CDR3 DNA: TGTGCCAGCAGCCCGGGGGACTATGGCTACACCTTC. It translates to CASSPGDYGYTF.

The chain has TRBV19 and TRBJ2-2, with D possibly being TRBD1 or TRBD2 (5 bases each). The CDR3 totals 16 residues. Per the germline V gene, CDR1 is LNHDA and CDR2 is SQIVND (reference sequence). Trimming left V 1 base short and J 1 base short, with 10 bases between. CDR3 region: CASSIGGGLNTGELFF. The CDR3 coding sequence is TGTGCCAGTAGTATAGGGGGCGGGTTGAACACCGGGGAGCTGTTTTTT.

The chain carries TRBV6-1 and TRBJ1-2; a weak D match, TRBD1 (6 bases). This CDR3 contains 15 residues. Trimming left V 7 bases short and J 3 bases short, with 18 bases between. Germline CDR1 reads MNHNS; CDR2 reads SASEGT. The CDR3 here is CASTKGGSADYGYTF. The CDR3, as DNA: TGTGCCAGCACCAAGGGGGGATCTGCTGACTATGGCTACACCTTC.

The chain employs TRBV30 and TRBJ1-3; a possible D gene is TRBD1 (6 bases). Trimming cost V 3 bases and J 3 bases, with 12 bases left between them. The CDR3 runs to 14 residues. The germline CDR1 and CDR2 sequences are GTSNPN and SVGIG (reference sequence). This chain's CDR3 is CAWSPDSLGNTIYF. CDR3 bases: TGTGCCTGGAGCCCGGACAGTCTTGGAAACACCATATATTTT.

This sequence joins TRBV15 and TRBJ2-1, with TRBD1 identical over 9 bases. The CDR3 sequence is 15 residues long. Germline values: CDR1 LNHNV, CDR2 YYDKDF (reference sequence). Trimming cost V 6 bases and J 8 bases; bases outside gene matches: 11. CDR3: CATRGRDREFDEQFF. As DNA, the CDR3 is TGTGCCACCAGAGGGCGGGACAGGGAATTCGATGAGCAGTTCTTC.